This TCR beta chain was profiled in a study of cytomegalovirus exposure and HLA in healthy donors. This CDR3 region has 13 residues. Germline loops: CDR1 KGHSH, CDR2 LQKENI. With V trimmed by 5 bases and J by 4 bases, 5 bases remained unmatched. PCR used 60 Vbeta primers and 13 Jbeta primers. TCRdb keeps only in-frame clones here, not all; method: immunoSEQ multiplex PCR. The profile covers about 120,000 clones, with more than 65% appearing a single time and about 1.7% taken by the ten largest. General observations from the study: Researchers reported that a few CMV-associated chains were confirmed in vitro as CMV antigen-specific. TCR beta V segments were, for the most part, productive about 87% or about 30% of the time in an earlier analysis. A further, later analysis showed that HLA-associated TCR beta chains (compared with equally common others) were more clonally expanded.

As regards this clone: Its antigen is as yet unknown.

The donors were healthy bone marrow donors. The source of this sequence is a man aged 18 to 29 in good health and CMV-seronegative. J is TRBJ2-7 and V is TRBV18, with 7 bases matching TRBD1. The sequencing input was PBMCs. Here the CDR3 DNA reads TGTGCCAGCTCAGCAGAACAGGGGTACGAGCAGTACTTC. Encoded protein: CASSAEQGYEQYF.